This TCR beta chain comes out of a study of spatial heterogeneity in lung cancer. The study's findings and limits: Resection saw ubiquitous expanded tumor TCRs appear in blood more than follow-up did.

This clonotype was counted ten times or more. What it binds is unknown. On each TCR cDNA molecule, a unique molecular identifier was present. MiXCR was run by TCRdb on the 5' RACE reads, yielding one entry per CDR3 protein. The table includes about 38,000 distinct CDR3 sequences, around 7.2% detected once. CDR1 and CDR2 from the germline V gene are SGHAT and FQNNGV. Trimming shortened V by 8 bases and J by 8 bases, and 12 bases separated the two germline ends. The CDR3 runs 12 residues. Time point noted: sample taken at primary tumor resection. Unsorted whole RNA samples from tumor, nontumor lung or frozen PBMC were sequenced.

The TCR was taken from a male donor with early-stage non-small cell lung cancer. The V call is TRBV11-2, the J call TRBJ1-4; unclear D gene. The sample here was PBMCs, taken at surgery. The CDR3 loop reads CASRGIEEKLFF. CDR3 DNA sequence: TGTGCCAGCCGGGGAATAGAAGAAAAACTGTTTTTT.